Given below is one T cell receptor beta chain in context. The target of this receptor is not known. Base qualities are missing; no much larger clone stands one base away. The record originates from a study of lymphopenia after photon versus proton radiotherapy (dated by TCRdb to the late 2010s). The study in broad terms: The immunological effects of photon versus proton radiation therapy were compared in patients with gastrointestinal tumors who developed high-grade lymphopenia. A cohort of about 22 patients with gastrointestinal tumors who received either photon or proton therapy and subsequently developed lymphopenia was included. The goal of the study was to describe how the two radiation modalities differ in their effects on the immune system.

The study at large found these results: Relative stability during treatment was observed in proton-treated patients, whereas loss of naive T cells and TCR diversity and gain of effector/memory populations were observed in photon-treated patients. The survival association was assessed only in patients who died, and better survival with proton therapy was presented by the authors as a possibility rather than a demonstrated result. Among patients across the cohort who died, overall survival time showed an inverse correlation with a larger post-nadir drop in TCR diversity. After the lymphocyte count nadir, oligoclonal expansion, especially of CD8+ Temra cells, was observed in photon-treated repertoires, and the drop in diversity was driven by this expansion.

To prepare the library, the immunoSEQ multiplex PCR assay was applied. Alongside multiparametric flow cytometry, deep sequencing of rearranged TCR beta loci was used to profile the T cell repertoires. TCRdb holds this immuneACCESS table with in-frame rearrangements only. Some clones are missing; in checked studies, unresolved V genes explain under half, and the rest has no known cause. For this sample there are about 30,000 clones; nearly 95% appear just once. The ten largest clones add up to 0.55% to 0.9% of the sample. Unmatched junction bases come to 9, with V trimmed by 1 base and J by 1 base. The CDR3 measures 19 amino acids from cysteine to phenylalanine. CDR3 DNA only is kept here, 57 bases in frame from base 1. As encoded in the germline V gene (reference sequence), CDR1 is SEHNR while CDR2 is FQNEAQ.

The specimen comprised peripheral blood, sampled from a patient treated with photon-based radiotherapy. The rearranged segments are TRBV7-9 and TRBJ2-1, and 11 junction bases match TRBD2. The TCR originated in a woman aged 45-65 years with cholangiocarcinoma. The sequenced DNA is TGTGCCAGCAGCTTAGGGGCTAGCGGGGGGACGATGTCCTACAATGAGCAGTTCTTC. The resulting protein is CASSLGASGGTMSYNEQFF.